This is a list of T cell receptor beta chains from one sample in a study of blood T cell repertoires in COVID-19. The method was immunoSEQ multiplex PCR; TCRdb's version includes in-frame clones alone and lacks a portion of them. The sample includes some 120,000 clones, around nine tenths seen only once; the top ten take about 18%. Sequencing used peripheral blood. All receptors come from a human donor with acute or convalescent COVID-19. The donor label of this sample is uncertain. Both conserved end residues are part of each CDR3. A D gene is named only where the DNA matches it firmly. Rows may omit the clone size; those that give it use once, few, many or a size class.

>NA|TRBD2|TRBV6-1|TRBJ2-3
CASSEAVGIWTSGGADTQYF
TGTGCCAGCAGTGAAGCGGTCGGAATCTGGACTAGCGGGGGCGCAGATACGCAGTATTTT
>NA|NA|TRBV7-9|TRBJ1-1
CASSLYSEAFF
TGTGCCAGCAGCTTATATAGTGAAGCTTTCTTT
>NA|TRBD1|TRBV28|TRBJ2-6
CASSRPTGGLTGANVLTF
TGTGCCAGCAGCCGTCCGACAGGGGGCCTGACTGGGGCCAACGTCCTGACTTTC
>NA|NA|TRBV10-3|TRBJ2-7
CAIRGEGNEQYF
TGTGCCATCAGAGGAGAGGGTAACGAGCAGTACTTC
>many|NA|TRBV28|TRBJ2-3
CASSIPTVTQYF
TGTGCCAGCAGTATTCCCACAGTTACGCAGTATTTT
>once|TRBD2|TRBV30|TRBJ2-1
CACGVAGARQFF
TGTGCCTGCGGGGTAGCGGGGGCGAGGCAGTTCTTC
>NA|TRBD1|TRBV5-4|TRBJ2-7
CASSLAGTGINEQYF
TGTGCCAGCAGCTTGGCCGGGACAGGAATCAACGAGCAGTACTTC
>NA|NA|TRBV7-8|TRBJ2-7
CASSLDRQTSYEQYF
TGTGCCAGCAGCTTAGATCGGCAGACTTCCTACGAGCAGTACTTC
>NA|TRBD1|TRBV23-1|TRBJ1-5
CASSQLGTGGVGQPQHF
TGCGCCAGCAGTCAATTGGGAACAGGGGGAGTAGGTCAGCCCCAGCATTTT
>NA|NA|TRBV3-1/TRBV3-2|TRBJ2-7
CASSQGDYEQYF
TGTGCCAGCAGCCAAGGAGACTACGAGCAGTACTTC
>NA|TRBD1|TRBV7-2|TRBJ1-1
CASSAGQGIRAFF
TGTGCCAGCAGCGCGGGACAGGGTATTCGAGCTTTCTTT
>few|NA|TRBV7-3|TRBJ2-6
CASSLTSPSAGANVLTF
TGTGCCAGCAGCTTAACGTCCCCTAGCGCTGGGGCCAACGTCCTGACTTTC
>NA|TRBD2|TRBV7-2|TRBJ2-1
CASRSGTGGPNEQFF
TGTGCCAGCAGATCGGGGACGGGGGGGCCCAATGAGCAGTTCTTC
>NA|NA|TRBV19|TRBJ1-2
CASSISAGAAYGYTF
TGTGCCAGTAGTATTTCGGCAGGGGCCGCCTATGGCTACACCTTC
>NA|NA|TRBV2|TRBJ2-2
CASRRGGGAGELFF
TGTGCCAGCAGGAGAGGGGGGGGCGCCGGGGAGCTGTTTTTT
>NA|TRBD1|TRBV2|TRBJ1-2
CASRGTGLSYGYTF
TGTGCCAGCAGGGGGACAGGGTTGAGCTATGGCTACACCTTC
>few|TRBD2|TRBV5-1|TRBJ2-5
CASRTTSGYETQYF
TGCGCCAGCAGGACTACTAGCGGGTACGAGACCCAGTACTTC
>NA|NA|TRBV29-1|TRBJ2-1
CSVEVPRVYNEQFF
TGCAGCGTTGAGGTCCCCCGGGTCTACAATGAGCAGTTCTTC
>NA|NA|TRBV5-1|TRBJ2-3
CASSFQKEITDTQYF
TGCGCCAGCAGCTTTCAGAAGGAGATCACAGATACGCAGTATTTT
>NA|NA|TRBV28|TRBJ2-7
CASSFSSGLSYEQYF
TGTGCCAGCAGTTTCTCAAGTGGGCTGTCCTACGAGCAGTACTTC
>once|TRBD1|TRBV5-1|TRBJ1-2
CASSLMTGARGYTF
TGCGCCAGCAGCTTGATGACAGGGGCGAGGGGCTACACCTTC
>NA|NA|TRBV6-6|TRBJ2-7
CASSYPHAVEQYF
TGTGCCAGCAGTTACCCCCATGCGGTCGAGCAGTACTTC
>NA|TRBD2|TRBV4-2|TRBJ2-1
CASSQVGSQGLGGNEQFF
TGTGCCAGCAGCCAAGTTGGGTCCCAGGGACTAGGAGGCAATGAGCAGTTCTTC
>NA|NA|TRBV7-2|TRBJ2-5
CASSLLRNQETQYF
TGTGCCAGCAGCTTGTTGCGGAATCAAGAGACCCAGTACTTC
>NA|NA|TRBV7-2|TRBJ1-3
CASSPTDTGNTIYF
TGTGCCAGCAGCCCTACGGACACTGGAAACACCATATATTTT
>NA|NA|TRBV28|TRBJ1-1
CASSPGGGNTEAFF
TGTGCCAGCAGCCCGGGAGGAGGGAACACTGAAGCTTTCTTT
>NA|TRBD2|TRBV4-1|TRBJ2-3
CASSQPKGLASADTQYF
TGCGCCAGCAGCCAACCGAAGGGACTAGCGAGCGCAGATACGCAGTATTTT
>NA|NA|TRBV11-2|TRBJ2-2
CASTLGAGELFF
TGTGCCAGCACCCTAGGGGCCGGGGAGCTGTTTTTT
>NA|TRBD2|TRBV28|TRBJ2-7
CASRGAGGEEQYF
TGTGCCAGCAGGGGAGCGGGAGGGGAAGAGCAGTACTTC
>NA|TRBD1|TRBV6-5|TRBJ1-1
CASSQIQGARTEAFF
TGTGCCAGCAGCCAAATACAGGGGGCGCGCACTGAAGCTTTCTTT
>NA|TRBD1|TRBV6-5|TRBJ1-5
CASSYDRDQPQHF
TGTGCCAGCAGTTACGACAGGGATCAGCCCCAGCATTTT
>NA|TRBD2|TRBV9|TRBJ2-1
CASSVFWGTSGKGNEQFF
TGTGCCAGCAGCGTGTTTTGGGGGACTAGCGGCAAGGGGAATGAGCAGTTCTTC
>NA|TRBD2|TRBV19|TRBJ2-3
CASSTSGSTDTQYF
TGTGCCAGTAGTACTAGCGGGAGCACAGATACGCAGTATTTT
>NA|TRBD1|TRBV27|TRBJ2-3
CASNKDRETDTQYF
TGTGCCAGCAACAAGGACAGGGAAACAGATACGCAGTATTTT
>NA|TRBD1|TRBV4-2|TRBJ1-6
CASSQETGQGASPLHF
TGTGCCAGCAGCCAAGAGACGGGACAGGGAGCATCACCCCTCCACTTT
>once|TRBD1|TRBV5-1|TRBJ1-2
CASSLDTTGVRNYGYTF
TGCGCCAGCAGCTTGGACACGACAGGGGTCCGTAACTATGGCTACACCTTC
>NA|NA|TRBV2|TRBJ1-1
CASSAGLTNTEAFF
TGTGCCAGCAGTGCCGGACTGACGAACACTGAAGCTTTCTTT
>NA|TRBD1|TRBV18|TRBJ2-1
CASSPPGQVINEQFF
TGTGCCAGCTCACCACCGGGACAGGTGATCAATGAGCAGTTCTTC
>NA|NA|TRBV15|TRBJ2-1
CATSSAYISSYNEQFF
TGTGCCACCAGCAGTGCTTACATCAGCTCCTACAATGAGCAGTTCTTC
>NA|NA|TRBV9|TRBJ1-3
CASSPWDTSGNTIYF
TGTGCCAGCAGCCCCTGGGACACCTCTGGAAACACCATATATTTT
>once|NA|TRBV28|TRBJ1-3
CATRQISGNTIYF
TGTGCCACCAGACAGATCTCTGGAAACACCATATATTTT
>NA|NA|TRBV6-5|TRBJ2-7
CASSYASLDYEQYF
TGTGCCAGCAGTTATGCTAGTTTGGACTACGAGCAGTACTTC
>NA|NA|TRBV9|TRBJ1-6
CASAQGGGGANSPLHF
TGTGCCAGCGCTCAAGGAGGGGGAGGGGCCAATTCACCCCTCCACTTT
>NA|TRBD1|TRBV15|TRBJ1-1
CATSSDPGTVNTEAFF
TGTGCCACCAGCAGTGATCCCGGGACAGTGAACACTGAAGCTTTCTTT
>NA|TRBD1|TRBV10-3|TRBJ1-5
CASQGVGQPQHF
TGTGCCAGTCAGGGGGTAGGCCAGCCCCAGCATTTT
>few|NA|TRBV6-2/TRBV6-3|TRBJ1-2
CASRPSGGAYGYTF
TGTGCCAGCAGGCCTAGCGGGGGCGCCTATGGCTACACCTTC